One and the same sample provided the 27 T cell receptor beta chains below, sequenced in a study of blood T cell repertoires in COVID-19. The data were produced by immunoSEQ multiplex PCR, yet TCRdb's version contains in-frame clones alone and is incomplete. Of 150,000 or so clones in the sample, around 85% were seen once. Sequenced: peripheral blood. Source of these receptors: a woman aged 80 or over with acute or convalescent COVID-19.

V and J are TRBV12-5 and TRBJ2-3, with D unclear. This CDR3 spans 15 amino acids. CDR1 is LGHNT and CDR2 is FRNRAP in the germline V gene. Deletions cut 2 bases from V and 1 base from J, with 10 bases between. CDR3 DNA sequence: TGTGCTAGTGGTTTGTCAGGTGTGGGCACAGATACGCAGTATTTT. Translation gives CASGLSGVGTDTQYF.

This rearrangement joins TRBV10-3 to TRBJ1-5; D not resolved. V dropped 6 bases and J dropped 5 bases, with 14 bases sitting between them. Looked up from germline, CDR1 is ENHRY and CDR2 is SYGVKD. The CDR3 consists of 14 residues. The CDR3 region has the DNA TGTGCCATCAGCAGGAACCCAATTGATCAGCCCCAGCATTTT. This codes for CAISRNPIDQPQHF.

As regards this clone: The sample has other DNA sequences that encode this CDR3 too. The rearrangement links TRBV5-6 to TRBJ1-1; 9 bases fit TRBD1. The CDR3 is made up of 15 amino acids. CDR1 is SGHDT and CDR2 is YYEEEE in the germline V gene. Trimming cost V 1 base and J 1 base; bases outside gene matches: 2. This CDR3 reads CASSLLGQGNTEAFF. DNA of the CDR3: TGTGCCAGCAGCTTGTTGGGACAGGGGAACACTGAAGCTTTCTTT.

V gene TRBV2 combines with J gene TRBJ1-2, with 7 bases matching TRBD1. After removal of 7 bases from V and 6 bases from J, the junction contained 8 bases not matched to a gene. The CDR3 has 13 residues. The germline gives CDR1 SNHLY, CDR2 FYNNEI. CDR3: CASISRGSHGYTF. In DNA form, the CDR3 reads TGTGCCAGCATTTCCAGGGGGTCTCATGGCTACACCTTC. The full variable domain, with the rest looked up from reference TRBV2 and TRBJ1-2, is EPEVTQTPSHQVTQMGQEVILRCVPISNHLYFYWYRQILGQKVEFLVSFYNNEISEKSEIFDDQFSVERPDGSNFTLKIRSTKLEDSAMYFCASISRGSHGYTFGSGTRLTVV.

The table lists this clone with a count of one. This rearrangement joins TRBV7-2 to TRBJ1-1; perhaps TRBD1 as D (6 bases). This CDR3 has 16 residues. Germline V gives CDR1 SGHTA, CDR2 FQGNSA. The V and J ends lost 5 bases and 0 bases respectively, with 16 bases between them. CDR3 sequence reads: CASSPGAIRMNTEAFF. CDR3 in DNA: TGTGCCAGCAGCCCAGGGGCGATCCGAATGAACACTGAAGCTTTCTTT.

This clone was detected once. This chain links TRBV3-1 (or the pseudogene TRBV3-2) with TRBJ2-3, with 7 bases lining up with TRBD1. CDR3 length: 17 residues. Germline V gene sequence: CDR1 LGHDT, CDR2 YNNKEL (reference sequence). Trimming at V came to 4 bases and at J to 3 bases, leaving 13 bases not matched to a gene. The CDR3 DNA is TGTGCCAGCAGCCCCCTCGTTGACAGGGTTGTTACAGATACGCAGTATTTT. Translating it yields CASSPLVDRVVTDTQYF.

The chain is built from TRBV13 and TRBJ1-2, with a tentative D call TRBD1 (5 bases). Germline loops: CDR1 PRHDT, CDR2 FYEKMQ (reference sequence). The V end lost 2 bases, the J end lost 4 bases, and 8 bases lay between the germline ends. CDR3 length equals 13 residues. CDR3 nucleotides: TGTGCCAGCAGCTTACAGGGTACCTATGGCTACACCTTC. Protein product: CASSLQGTYGYTF.

This clone was counted between two and nine times. The chain is built from TRBV5-1 and TRBJ1-2; TRBD1 agrees at 7 bases. The ends lost 3 bases at V and 7 bases at J; junction bases unmatched: 12. CDR3 length: 15 residues. Germline-derived CDR1 and CDR2 are SGHRS and YFSETQ. The DNA of the CDR3 is TGCGCCAGCAGCTCCGGGACAGTTCATTTTGGTGGCTACACCTTC. Translation gives CASSSGTVHFGGYTF.

The chain has TRBV15 and TRBJ2-2, with unresolved D. V shed 1 base and J shed 4 bases, with 10 bases lying between them. This CDR3 is 15 amino acids long. CDR1 is LNHNV, CDR2 YYDKDF, per germline (reference sequence). The CDR3 coding sequence is TGTGCCACCAGCAGAGGAAACCCGGGCACCGGGGAGCTGTTTTTT. This encodes CATSRGNPGTGELFF.

The chain carries TRBV5-1 and TRBJ2-3; the D gene is possibly TRBD2 (6 bases). This CDR3 has 14 residues. From germline, CDR1 is SGHRS and CDR2 YFSETQ. The ends were cut back, 0 bases at V and 4 bases at J, with 9 bases in the middle. The CDR3 DNA is TGCGCCAGCAGCTTGGAGCTAGCGTCAGATACGCAGTATTTT. This encodes CASSLELASDTQYF. Looking up the rest from reference TRBV5-1 and TRBJ2-3 gives the full variable domain: KAGVTQTPRYLIKTRGQQVTLSCSPISGHRSVSWYQQTPGQGLQFLFEYFSETQRNKGNFPGRFSGRQFSNSRSEMNVSTLELGDSALYLCASSLELASDTQYFGPGTRLTVL.

The chain carries TRBV19 and TRBJ1-4, with D perhaps matching TRBD1 (6 bases). With 1 base removed from V and 11 bases from J, the gap between germline ends came to 17 bases. This CDR3 spans 15 amino acids. From germline, CDR1 is LNHDA and CDR2 SQIVND (reference sequence). CDR3 protein: CASSIASLDRMKLFF. The DNA for the CDR3 is TGTGCCAGTAGTATAGCCTCCCTCGACAGGATGAAACTGTTTTTT.

This rearrangement joins TRBV30 to TRBJ1-4; no clear D. This CDR3 is built from 14 residues. Trimming took off 0 bases at V and 10 bases at J, with 15 bases between the two ends. Germline V gene data show CDR1 as GTSNPN and CDR2 as SVGIG (reference sequence). The CDR3 is CAWSVPTAVGKLFF. CDR3 in DNA: TGTGCCTGGAGTGTACCTACCGCGGTGGGAAAACTGTTTTTT.

The table lists this clone with a count of one. The V call is TRBV10-3, the J call TRBJ2-3; 7 bases map to TRBD1. The CDR3 covers 14 residues. Germline-derived CDR1 and CDR2 are ENHRY and SYGVKD. Germline trimming cut 2 bases from V and 2 bases from J; bases unmatched to any gene: 1. CDR3: CAISEDRVTDTQYF. CDR3 sequence (DNA): TGTGCCATCAGTGAGGACAGGGTCACAGATACGCAGTATTTT.

This chain links TRBV7-9 with TRBJ2-5; D is unresolved. This CDR3 region has 14 residues. The V end lost 5 bases, the J end lost 0 bases, and 10 bases lay between the germline ends. Germline CDR1 and CDR2: SEHNR and FQNEAQ (reference sequence). CDR3 in DNA: TGTGCCAGCAGCCTCGGTTCGTACCAAGAGACCCAGTACTTC. This gives the protein CASSLGSYQETQYF.

V is TRBV4-1 and J is TRBJ1-5; D not certain. The CDR3 is 13 amino acids. Per the germline V gene, CDR1 is MGHRA and CDR2 is YSYEKL. Trimming cost V 2 bases and J 7 bases, with 9 bases left between them. CDR3 region: CASSQRSEQPQHF. The CDR3 DNA reads TGCGCCAGCAGCCAAAGGAGTGAACAGCCCCAGCATTTT.

The chain is built from TRBV28 and TRBJ1-6, with D perhaps matching TRBD1 (6 bases). CDR1 is MDHEN and CDR2 is SYDVKM in the germline V gene. V lost 6 bases and J 10 bases, leaving 16 bases between the germline ends. This CDR3 is 14 amino acids long. The CDR3 DNA reads TGTGCCAGCAGAGGATCACAGGGAAAATCACCCCTCCACTTT. Amino acids: CASRGSQGKSPLHF.

This clone was seen just once. V and J are TRBV7-2 and TRBJ1-1; perhaps TRBD1 as D (5 bases). The CDR3 extends over 14 amino acids. The germline CDR1 and CDR2 sequences are SGHTA and FQGNSA. Trimming cost V 3 bases and J 0 bases, with 8 bases left between them. For the CDR3, the DNA is TGTGCCAGCAGCTTGACAGCCATGAACACTGAAGCTTTCTTT. This codes for CASSLTAMNTEAFF.

The chain recombines TRBV6-5 with TRBJ1-2; TRBD1 matches 7 bases. J was trimmed by 2 bases and V by 5 bases; bases with no gene match: 8. There are 15 residues in the CDR3. Germline CDR1 reads MNHEY; CDR2 reads SVGAGI. The DNA for the CDR3 is TGTGCCAGCAGTACGGGCAGGGGGGCAAACTATGGCTACACCTTC. Protein sequence: CASSTGRGANYGYTF.

V gene TRBV11-2 combines with J gene TRBJ1-1; D is uncertain. V lost 1 base and J 0 bases, leaving 9 bases between the germline ends. CDR1 SGHAT and CDR2 FQNNGV come from the germline V gene. The CDR3 is 15 residues long. The CDR3 spells CASSLGSGVNTEAFF. The CDR3 DNA sequence: TGTGCCAGCAGCTTAGGTTCAGGCGTGAACACTGAAGCTTTCTTT.

This chain joins TRBV7-9 and TRBJ1-1, with D unclear. Germline assignment: CDR1 SEHNR and CDR2 FQNEAQ (reference sequence). This CDR3 is 15 amino acids long. Trimming removed 2 bases at V and 1 base at J, with 11 bases between. DNA for the CDR3: TGTGCCAGCAGCTTACCTCGCGTGAAGAACACTGAAGCTTTCTTT. This encodes CASSLPRVKNTEAFF.

The V call is TRBV5-6, the J call TRBJ2-3, with D perhaps TRBD1 (5 bases). The CDR3 consists of 16 residues. Germline assignment: CDR1 SGHDT and CDR2 YYEEEE. V was cut by 1 base and J by 4 bases, with 16 bases left in between. The CDR3 region is CASSLFLGAKSDTQYF. The CDR3 bases are TGTGCCAGCAGCTTGTTCTTAGGGGCGAAATCAGATACGCAGTATTTT.

The chain employs TRBV6-5 and TRBJ1-5, with D unclear. Germline CDR1 and CDR2: MNHEY and SVGAGI. Trimming removed 4 bases from V and 5 bases from J, with 9 bases in between. The CDR3 consists of 13 residues. The CDR3 nucleotides read TGTGCCAGCAGTTCCTTGTTCGATCAGCCCCAGCATTTT. It codes for CASSSLFDQPQHF.

The V and J genes are TRBV12-5 and TRBJ2-2; D remains ambiguous. V was trimmed by 6 bases and J by 6 bases, leaving 11 bases between them. The CDR3 sequence is 13 residues long. Germline V gene data show CDR1 as LGHNT and CDR2 as FRNRAP. CDR3 coding DNA: TGTGCTAGTGGCCGCACAGAACCCGGGGAGCTGTTTTTT. It yields the protein CASGRTEPGELFF.

About this clone: The sample holds other DNA sequences that translate to the same CDR3. This chain uses TRBV3-1 (or the pseudogene TRBV3-2) with TRBJ2-1, with D possibly matching TRBD2 (6 bases). Germline loops: CDR1 LGHDT, CDR2 YNNKEL (reference sequence). CDR3 length equals 12 residues. V gave up 3 bases and J gave up 9 bases, with 9 bases separating them. The CDR3 nucleotides read TGTGCCAGCAGCCAGGGAGGCGGTGAGCAGTTCTTC. Protein product: CASSQGGGEQFF.

This clone has a handful of counts. The chain links TRBV21-1 to TRBJ2-3; the table assigns TRBD1, which was not confirmed against the DNA. TRBV21-1 is given as a pseudogene. The CDR3 sequence is 18 residues long. Here the CDR3 DNA reads TGTGCCAGCAGTCAACCTACAGGGGGCCGAGTAGACACAGATACGCAGTATTTT. It translates to CASSQPTGGRVDTDTQYF.

CDR3 nucleotides: TGTGCCAGTAGTACGACAGGAAGCTCTGGAAACACCATATATTTT. It yields the protein CASSTTGSSGNTIYF. The chain couples TRBV19 to TRBJ1-3, with D possibly being TRBD1 (6 bases). V gave up 4 bases and J gave up 0 bases, with 10 bases separating them. The CDR3 is 15 residues long. The V gene's germline CDR1 is LNHDA and CDR2 SQIVND (reference sequence).

To note about this clone: A junction end diverges from the germline sequence, so it may reflect a read error. The chain uses TRBV7-7 and TRBJ2-7, with D perhaps matching TRBD1 (5 bases). The germline V gene encodes CDR1 SSHAT and CDR2 FNYEAQ (reference sequence). The CDR3 is 13 amino acids. In nucleotides, the CDR3 is TGTGCTAGCAGCTTGGACATGGACGGCGAGCAGTACTTC. Its protein is CASSLDMDGEQYF.